The 23 T cell receptor beta chains listed next were all sequenced from one sample in a study of cytotoxic CD8 clonotypes in ibrutinib-treated CLL. Generated by immunoSEQ multiplex PCR, the TCRdb table keeps only in-frame clones and is missing some. This table has around 140,000 clones, 80% appearing once. This sample comprised PBMCs, obtained after 36 months of ibrutinib treatment. Receptors were obtained from a human donor with chronic lymphocytic leukemia.

This chain joins TRBV5-4 and TRBJ1-1; D remains ambiguous. There are 12 residues in the CDR3. Trimming removed 2 bases from V and 4 bases from J, with 6 bases in between. Germline CDR1 and CDR2: SGHNT and YYREEE (reference sequence). The CDR3 region has the DNA TGTGCCAGCAGCTTCCCGGGCACTGAAGCTTTCTTT. Encoded protein: CASSFPGTEAFF.

The chain uses TRBV4-1 and TRBJ2-3; 8 bases are a match to TRBD1. V trimming: 4 bases; J trimming: 4 bases; junction bases outside the gene matches: 10. Germline V CDR1 and CDR2: MGHRA, YSYEKL. This CDR3 contains 16 residues. For the CDR3, the DNA is TGCGCCAGCAGCCTTAAACCGACAGGGGACGCAGATACGCAGTATTTT. Protein: CASSLKPTGDADTQYF.

The chain couples TRBV9 to TRBJ2-1; 9 bases map to TRBD2. In germline, CDR1 is SGDLS, CDR2 YYNGEE. CDR3 length equals 15 residues. V lost 5 bases, J lost 3 bases, and 6 bases stayed unmatched. For the CDR3, the DNA is TGTGCCAGCAGAGCTAGCGGGATCGACTACAATGAGCAGTTCTTC. This translates into CASRASGIDYNEQFF. Full variable domain (remainder filled in from reference TRBV9 and TRBJ2-1): DSGVTQTPKHLITATGQRVTLRCSPRSGDLSVYWYQQSLDQGLQFLIQYYNGEERAKGNILERFSAQQFPDLHSELNLSSLELGDSALYFCASRASGIDYNEQFFGPGTRLTVL.

This chain joins TRBV2 and TRBJ2-4; D call uncertain. Trimming stripped 4 bases from V and 0 bases from J, with 7 bases between. The CDR3 runs to 14 residues. CDR1 and CDR2 from the germline V gene are SNHLY and FYNNEI. In DNA form, the CDR3 reads TGTGCCAGCAGTGGCGACCTAGCCAAAAACATTCAGTACTTC. Residues: CASSGDLAKNIQYF.

V gene TRBV6-4 combines with J gene TRBJ1-6; 7 nucleotides agree with TRBD1. After removal of 6 bases from V and 9 bases from J, the junction contained 11 bases not matched to a gene. Germline V gene lookup returns CDR1 MRHNA and CDR2 SNTAGT. The CDR3 is 15 amino acids. This CDR3 reads CASSELRTGASPLHF. The CDR3 nucleotides read TGTGCCAGCAGCGAGTTACGCACAGGGGCTTCACCCCTCCACTTT.

J is TRBJ2-1 and V is TRBV18; D may be TRBD2 (6 bases). V was clipped by 3 bases and J by 6 bases, with 15 bases between them. Germline lookup yields CDR1 KGHSH and CDR2 LQKENI. CDR3 length equals 15 residues. Here the CDR3 DNA reads TGTGCCAGCTCACCGGGACTGGCCTTCTTCAATGAGCAGTTCTTC. Translation gives CASSPGLAFFNEQFF.

This sequence joins TRBV6-1 and TRBJ2-7, with 7 bases aligning to TRBD2. Germline V gene data show CDR1 as MNHNS and CDR2 as SASEGT. After removal of 6 bases from V and 6 bases from J, the junction contained 14 bases not matched to a gene. There are 15 residues in the CDR3. CDR3 loop: CASRTLGLPPGEQYF. CDR3 in DNA: TGTGCCAGCAGGACTTTGGGACTACCCCCAGGCGAGCAGTACTTC.

The chain is built from TRBV28 and TRBJ1-2, with a tentative D call TRBD1 (5 bases). CDR1 and CDR2 from the germline V gene are MDHEN and SYDVKM. V lost 6 bases and J 5 bases, leaving 10 bases between the germline ends. CDR3 length: 12 residues. The chain's CDR3 is CASSPGEYGYTF. CDR3 DNA sequence: TGTGCCAGCAGCCCGGGGGAATATGGCTACACCTTC.

The chain links TRBV4-2 to TRBJ2-1, with 11 bases lining up with TRBD2. The germline V gene encodes CDR1 LGHNA and CDR2 YNFKEQ. With 3 bases clipped from V and 3 bases from J, the junction kept 7 bases outside the gene matches. This CDR3 is built from 17 residues. The CDR3, as DNA: TGTGCCAGCAGCCAGCTAGCGGGGGGCTCAGTCTACAATGAGCAGTTCTTC. It yields the protein CASSQLAGGSVYNEQFF.

V and J are TRBV6-5 and TRBJ2-2; TRBD1 might be the D (6 bases). This CDR3 is built from 12 residues. Germline CDR1 and CDR2: MNHEY and SVGAGI. V dropped 6 bases and J dropped 5 bases, with 7 bases sitting between them. The chain's CDR3 is CASSTGTGELFF. The CDR3 DNA reads TGTGCCAGCAGCACAGGGACCGGGGAGCTGTTTTTT.

The chain has TRBV30 and TRBJ2-1; 8 positions agree with TRBD2. The CDR3 has 15 residues. V lost 4 bases to trimming and J lost 3 bases; unmatched junction nucleotides: 8. From germline, CDR1 is GTSNPN and CDR2 SVGIG (reference sequence). Written as DNA, the CDR3 is TGTGCCTGGACCTTAGGGACTAGTGACTACAATGAGCAGTTCTTC. Translated, it gives CAWTLGTSDYNEQFF.

J is TRBJ1-5 and V is TRBV15, with a tentative D call TRBD1 (5 bases). The germline V gene encodes CDR1 LNHNV and CDR2 YYDKDF (reference sequence). The CDR3 extends over 17 amino acids. V lost 6 bases and J 1 base, leaving 19 bases between the germline ends. CDR3 sequence reads: CATSWDYGLVSNQPQHF. The CDR3 DNA reads TGTGCCACCAGTTGGGACTACGGGCTGGTGAGCAATCAGCCCCAGCATTTT.

The chain recombines TRBV9 with TRBJ1-4; 7 bases fit TRBD1. The CDR3 runs 16 residues. V lost 0 bases and J lost 5; bases outside the gene matches: 7. Germline CDR1 is SGDLS and CDR2 is YYNGEE. The CDR3 region is CASSVGSGTVNEKLFF. The CDR3 bases are TGTGCCAGCAGCGTAGGCAGCGGGACAGTCAATGAAAAACTGTTTTTT.

With regard to this clone: One end of the junction varies from germline; a read error may be responsible. The chain combines TRBV5-1 with TRBJ2-7; no clear D gene. This CDR3 is 15 amino acids long. Germline V gene sequence: CDR1 SGHRS, CDR2 YFSETQ. The CDR3: CASSSLGKGSYGQYF. In nucleotides, the CDR3 is TGCGCCAGCAGCTCCTTGGGTAAGGGCTCCTACGGGCAGTACTTC.

Here the CDR3 DNA reads TGCGCCAGCAGCTACCTCTTTAGCGGGGGGGCTGGGGAGCAGTACTTC. Residues: CASSYLFSGGAGEQYF. The chain joins TRBV4-1 to TRBJ2-7; 11 bases are shared with TRBD2. This CDR3 region has 16 residues. The J segment lost 7 bases and the V segment lost 5 bases, leaving 13 bases of the junction unmatched. Germline V gene data show CDR1 as MGHRA and CDR2 as YSYEKL.

A few counts support this clone. The V and J genes are TRBV5-1 and TRBJ1-5, with 7 nucleotides matching TRBD1. V lost 4 bases to trimming and J lost 4 bases; unmatched junction nucleotides: 5. Germline V gene sequence: CDR1 SGHRS, CDR2 YFSETQ. The CDR3 is 14 amino acids. The CDR3 DNA is TGCGCCAGCAGCGTCGCAGGGGGGAATCAGCCCCAGCATTTT. This encodes CASSVAGGNQPQHF.

In this sample, this clone turned up once. CDR3 coding DNA: TGCGCCAGCAGCCTAAACCGGGAGATCAACACTGAAGCTTTCTTT. Its protein is CASSLNREINTEAFF. The chain links TRBV4-1 to TRBJ1-1; D remains unclear. Germline V lookup: CDR1 MGHRA, CDR2 YSYEKL. The CDR3 covers 15 residues. Trimming removed 4 bases from V and 2 bases from J, with 14 bases in between.

The V gene is TRBV15, the J gene TRBJ1-4; 7 bases align to TRBD1. Trimming at V came to 0 bases and at J to 5 bases, leaving 0 bases not matched to a gene. In germline, CDR1 is LNHNV, CDR2 YYDKDF (reference sequence). The CDR3 totals 14 residues. The DNA of the CDR3 is TGTGCCACCAGCAGAGACAGGGGGAATGAAAAACTGTTTTTT. Translation: CATSRDRGNEKLFF.

This sequence joins TRBV19 and TRBJ1-1, with 7 positions matching TRBD1. The germline V gene has CDR1 LNHDA and CDR2 SQIVND (reference sequence). V trimming: 2 bases; J trimming: 5 bases; junction bases outside the gene matches: 8. This CDR3 region has 15 residues. CDR3 residues: CASSIPGGVRTEAFF. In nucleotides, the CDR3 is TGTGCCAGTAGTATACCAGGGGGGGTGAGGACTGAAGCTTTCTTT.

This sequence joins TRBV4-2 and TRBJ2-7; 11 bases are shared with TRBD2. The V gene end was trimmed by 0 bases and the J gene end by 4 bases; junction bases not matched to a gene: 14. The CDR3 runs to 19 residues. Germline V gene data show CDR1 as LGHNA and CDR2 as YNFKEQ. The CDR3 reads CASSQEHGVAGGPGYEQYF. CDR3 sequence (DNA): TGTGCCAGCAGCCAAGAACACGGGGTAGCGGGAGGGCCAGGTTACGAGCAGTACTTC.

V is TRBV6-5 and J is TRBJ2-5; D could derive from TRBD1 or TRBD2 (5 bases each). The germline V gene encodes CDR1 MNHEY and CDR2 SVGAGI. Trimming pared 8 bases from V and 5 bases from J, leaving 15 bases between. The CDR3 consists of 13 residues. CDR3: CASGGDPSETQYF. The DNA for the CDR3 is TGTGCCAGCGGTGGGGACCCAAGCGAGACCCAGTACTTC.

In its sample, this clone was seen a few times. V is TRBV28 and J is TRBJ2-3; possible D gene TRBD1, 7 bases. Trimming took off 2 bases at V and 6 bases at J, with 12 bases between the two ends. CDR1 and CDR2 (germline): MDHEN, SYDVKM. The CDR3 has 14 amino acids. The CDR3 DNA sequence: TGTGCCAGCAGTTTAACAGGGGCGGGGGATACGCAGTATTTT. It encodes CASSLTGAGDTQYF. The full variable domain, in which reference TRBV28 and TRBJ2-3 provide the parts outside the CDR3, is DVKVTQSSRYLVKRTGEKVFLECVQDMDHENMFWYRQDPGLGLRLIYFSYDVKMKEKGDIPEGYSVSREKKERFSLILESASTNQTSMYLCASSLTGAGDTQYFGPGTRLTVL.

The chain has TRBV2 and TRBJ2-1, with D perhaps matching TRBD1 or TRBD2 (5 bases each). Between the trimmed V and J ends, which lost 7 bases and 11 bases, there was a span of 18 bases. CDR3 length: 13 residues. Germline V gives CDR1 SNHLY, CDR2 FYNNEI. Written as DNA, the CDR3 is TGTGCCAGCATTGAGGGGCAAAGAAGTAAGCAGTTCTTC. Protein product: CASIEGQRSKQFF.